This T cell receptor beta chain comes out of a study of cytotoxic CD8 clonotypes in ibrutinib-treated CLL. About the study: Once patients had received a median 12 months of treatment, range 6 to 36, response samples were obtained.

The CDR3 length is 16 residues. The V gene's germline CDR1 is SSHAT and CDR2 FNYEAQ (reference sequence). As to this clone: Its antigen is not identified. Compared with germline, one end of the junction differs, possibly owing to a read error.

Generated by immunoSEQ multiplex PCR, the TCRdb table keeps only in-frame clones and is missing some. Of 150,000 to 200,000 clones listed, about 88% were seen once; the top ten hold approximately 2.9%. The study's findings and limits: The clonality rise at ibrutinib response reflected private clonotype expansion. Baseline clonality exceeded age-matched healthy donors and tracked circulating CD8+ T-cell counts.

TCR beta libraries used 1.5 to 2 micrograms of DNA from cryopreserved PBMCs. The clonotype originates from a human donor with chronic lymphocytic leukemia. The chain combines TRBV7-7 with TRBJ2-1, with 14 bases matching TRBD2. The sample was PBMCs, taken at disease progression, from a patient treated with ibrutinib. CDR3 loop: CASSPTGLAGGVEQFF. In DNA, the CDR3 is TGTGCTAGCAGCCCCACAGGACTAGCGGGAGGAGTTGAGCAGTTCTTC.